This passage covers 14 T cell receptor beta chains from one sample sequenced in a study of T cells in localized non-small cell lung cancer. Repertoires were generated with immunoSEQ multiplex PCR, while TCRdb's copy carries only in-frame clones and drops some. Of a few thousand clones in the sample, around 25% were seen once. The sample was lung tumor tissue, taken before any cancer treatment. The source of these receptors is a man aged 40-75 years with stage III lung adenocarcinoma.

The chain recombines TRBV14 with TRBJ2-3, with 8 nucleotides matching TRBD2. From germline, CDR1 is SGHDN and CDR2 FVKESK. J was trimmed by 5 bases and V by 4 bases; bases with no gene match: 11. The length of the CDR3 is 16 residues. CDR3 protein: CASSPGGTRSGDTQYF. In nucleotides, the CDR3 is TGTGCCAGCAGCCCGGGGGGGACCAGGAGTGGAGATACGCAGTATTTT.

The CDR3 protein is CASSYQQGASGELFF. The CDR3 nucleotides read TGTGCCAGCAGTTACCAACAGGGGGCCTCCGGGGAGCTGTTTTTT. The V call is TRBV11-3, the J call TRBJ2-2; 9 positions match TRBD1. Trimming removed 6 bases from V and 6 bases from J; junction bases left unmatched: 8. There are 15 residues in the CDR3. CDR1 is SGHNT and CDR2 is YENEEA in the germline V gene.

The chain joins TRBV18 to TRBJ2-1; TRBD1 is a possible D gene (6 bases). Germline V CDR1 and CDR2: KGHSH, LQKENI. This CDR3 is 15 amino acids long. V dropped 6 bases and J dropped 6 bases, with 18 bases sitting between them. CDR3 loop: CASSPDSNSRNEQFF. CDR3 DNA: TGTGCCAGCTCCCCGGACAGTAACTCGCGCAATGAGCAGTTCTTC.

In its sample, this clone was seen a few times. V gene TRBV11-3 combines with J gene TRBJ2-4; D may be TRBD2 (5 bases). V lost 1 base, J lost 0 bases, and 10 bases lay in between. CDR1 SGHNT and CDR2 YENEEA come from the germline V gene. The CDR3 extends over 16 amino acids. The CDR3 DNA follows: TGTGCCAGCAGCTTAGTGGGAGCTAGAGCCAAAAACATTCAGTACTTC. Translating gives CASSLVGARAKNIQYF. The variable domain in full, completed from reference TRBV11-3 and TRBJ2-4, reads EAGVVQSPRYKIIEKKQPVAFWCNPISGHNTLYWYLQNLGQGPELLIRYENEEAVDDSQLPKDRFSAERLKGVDSTLKIQPAELGDSAVYLCASSLVGARAKNIQYFGAGTRLSVL.

This chain links TRBV29-1 with TRBJ1-2, with a weak D call TRBD1 (6 bases). Trimming left V 3 bases short and J 2 bases short, with 10 bases between. CDR3 length: 13 residues. Looked up from germline, CDR1 is SQVTM and CDR2 is ANQGSEA. DNA of the CDR3: TGCAGCGTTGAGTGGACAGAAAACTATGGCTACACCTTC. It translates to CSVEWTENYGYTF.

This clone has only a few counts. The chain links TRBV14 to TRBJ1-1; D unresolved. The CDR3 loop spans 13 amino acids. Germline CDR1 SGHDN, CDR2 FVKESK. V gave up 1 base and J gave up 1 base, with 4 bases separating them. The CDR3 sequence is CASSQGGNTEAFF. CDR3 nucleotide sequence: TGTGCCAGCAGCCAAGGGGGGAACACTGAAGCTTTCTTT.

This clone has a handful of counts. The chain carries TRBV18 and TRBJ2-5, with 7 nucleotides matching TRBD1. CDR1 and CDR2 (germline): KGHSH, LQKENI. After removal of 1 base from V and 5 bases from J, the junction contained 22 bases not matched to a gene. The CDR3 is made up of 20 amino acids. The CDR3, as DNA: TGTGCCAGCTCACCACGGTTAACAGGGGAGTCCTACATTGTAGAGGAGACCCAGTACTTC. This codes for CASSPRLTGESYIVEETQYF.

CDR3 region: CASSPTSGEQFF. CDR3 in DNA: TGTGCCAGCTCACCGACTAGCGGGGAGCAGTTCTTC. V gene TRBV18 combines with J gene TRBJ2-1; 10 positions agree with TRBD2. The V and J ends lost 3 bases and 10 bases, in that order; junction bases with no gene match: 0. Germline CDR1 KGHSH, CDR2 LQKENI. CDR3 size: 12 residues. Full variable domain (remainder filled in from reference TRBV18 and TRBJ2-1): NAGVMQNPRHLVRRRGQEARLRCSPMKGHSHVYWYRQLPEEGLKFMVYLQKENIIDESGMPKERFSAEFPKEGPSILRIQQVVRGDSAAYFCASSPTSGEQFFGPGTRLTVL.

V usage is TRBV19 and J usage is TRBJ1-2, with D possibly TRBD1 on 6 matching bases. With 3 bases removed from V and 7 bases from J, the gap between germline ends came to 12 bases. Per the germline V gene, CDR1 is LNHDA and CDR2 is SQIVND (reference sequence). The CDR3 contains 13 residues. In DNA form, the CDR3 reads TGTGCCAGTAGTATCGACAGGAGGGCTGGCTACACCTTC. Translating gives CASSIDRRAGYTF.

The chain links TRBV29-1 to TRBJ2-3, with 7 positions matching TRBD2. V gave up 5 bases and J gave up 0 bases; unmatched junction bases: 8. The CDR3 runs 15 residues. The germline CDR1 and CDR2 sequences are SQVTM and ANQGSEA. CDR3: CSVWGGLGSTDTQYF. CDR3 coding DNA: TGCAGCGTTTGGGGGGGTTTGGGAAGCACAGATACGCAGTATTTT.

This clone has just one count. V usage is TRBV29-1 and J usage is TRBJ2-3; 13 nucleotides match TRBD2. The J segment lost 3 bases and the V segment lost 6 bases, leaving 6 bases of the junction unmatched. This CDR3 has 15 residues. The germline CDR1 and CDR2 sequences are SQVTM and ANQGSEA. CDR3 coding DNA: TGCAGCGTAGCTGGGACTAGCGGGAAGACAGATACGCAGTATTTT. As protein: CSVAGTSGKTDTQYF.

The chain combines TRBV6-8 with TRBJ2-2; no reliable D call. Germline CDR1 is MNHGY and CDR2 is SAAAGT. The V and J ends lost 6 bases and 5 bases respectively, with 10 bases between them. The CDR3 is made up of 13 amino acids. As DNA, the CDR3 is TGTGCCAGCAGCCCAGCCCAGACCGGGGAGCTGTTTTTT. Encoded protein: CASSPAQTGELFF.

This clone was observed a few times. V is TRBV18 and J is TRBJ2-2; D is unclear. Germline loops: CDR1 KGHSH, CDR2 LQKENI. The ends were cut back, 0 bases at V and 2 bases at J, with 10 bases in the middle. The CDR3 length is 16 residues. CDR3 sequence: CASSPPLRQNTGELFF. Here the CDR3 DNA reads TGTGCCAGCTCACCACCCCTTAGGCAAAACACCGGGGAGCTGTTTTTT.

The chain employs TRBV6-8 and TRBJ1-1; no definite D call. V was pared by 6 bases and J by 1 base, with 9 bases between. Per germline, CDR1 MNHGY and CDR2 SAAAGT. CDR3 size: 13 residues. This chain's CDR3 is CASREMGNTEAFF. The CDR3 DNA reads TGTGCCAGCAGAGAGATGGGGAACACTGAAGCTTTCTTT.